Listed below are T cell receptor beta chains from one sample, sequenced in a study of human T cells and chemical hapten exposure. From the RACE reads, TCRdb called clonotypes with MiXCR, one entry per CDR3 protein. The sample holds more than 70,000 distinct CDR3 sequences, roughly 8% seen once. Input material: whole blood. The source of these receptors is a female donor in good health. Some clones in this sample may be carry-over from other donors' samples. CDR3s include the opening cysteine and the closing phenylalanine or tryptophan. D genes are given only for firm matches. For some rows the clone size is stated as once, few or many, or as a class when expanded; others skip it.

TRBJ2-6 | TRBV4-1 | . | few | TGCGCCAGCAGCCAACCTGGAAGGAGAAGCCCTGGGGCCAACGTCCTGACTTTC | CASSQPGRRSPGANVLTF
TRBJ2-7 | TRBV10-3 | TRBD1 | . | TGTGCCATCAGTGAGGGAGGGGACAGGGGTTCCTACGAGCAGTACTTC | CAISEGGDRGSYEQYF
TRBJ2-7 | TRBV6-1 | . | many | TGTGCCAGCAGTGACTACGAGCAGTACTTC | CASSDYEQYF
TRBJ1-5 | TRBV19 | TRBD1 | . | TGTGCCAGTAGTATGGCAGGACAGGCTCAGCCCCAGCATTTT | CASSMAGQAQPQHF
TRBJ2-1 | TRBV5-1 | . | . | TGCGCCAGCAGCTTGGGAGGGACCAGCTCCTACAATGAGCAGTTCTTC | CASSLGGTSSYNEQFF
TRBJ2-7 | TRBV4-2 | TRBD2 | . | TGTGCCAGCAGCCGACAGACTAGCGGGAGCGGGGGCTCCTACGAGCAGTACTTC | CASSRQTSGSGGSYEQYF
TRBJ2-7 | TRBV7-2 | . | . | TGTGCCAGCACCCAAATTGACGAACCCTACGAGCAGTACTTC | CASTQIDEPYEQYF
TRBJ2-1 | TRBV7-9 | . | many | TGTGCCAGCAGCTTAGGACTTACATACAATGAGCAGTTCTTC | CASSLGLTYNEQFF
TRBJ2-1 | TRBV20-1 | . | . | TGCAGTGCTAGAGATCGTCTCGGGAAGGTGTATAATGAGCAGTTCTTC | CSARDRLGKVYNEQFF
TRBJ2-7 | TRBV5-1 | . | few | TGCGCCAGCAGCTTTAACGCGGGGAGCTCCTACGAGCAGTACTTC | CASSFNAGSSYEQYF
TRBJ2-1 | TRBV28 | TRBD2 | few | TGTGCCAGCAGTCAACTAGCGGGAGGTTGGAATGAGCAGTTCTTC | CASSQLAGGWNEQFF
TRBJ2-3 | TRBV7-8 | . | . | TGTGCCAGCAGCTTATTCGGGATGTCTAGCACAGATACGCAGTATTTT | CASSLFGMSSTDTQYF
TRBJ2-3 | TRBV12-3/TRBV12-4 | . | many | TGTGCCAGCCGACGGTTGGAGGATCTTAGCACAGATACGCAGTATTTT | CASRRLEDLSTDTQYF
TRBJ2-5 | TRBV29-1 | . | few | TGCAGCGTTGAACGCGACAGGAACCAAGAGACCCAGTACTTC | CSVERDRNQETQYF
TRBJ2-1 | TRBV20-1 | . | many | TGCAGTGCTAGTTCTCCAACCTACCACACCAATGAGCAGTTCTTC | CSASSPTYHTNEQFF
TRBJ2-3 | TRBV20-1 | . | . | TGCAGTGCTCAAACTTCGGGAAATACGCAGTATTTT | CSAQTSGNTQYF
TRBJ2-1 | TRBV4-2 | . | few | TGTGCCAGCAGCCAAGTACAGGGTAACTCCTACAATGAGCAGTTCTTC | CASSQVQGNSYNEQFF
TRBJ1-3 | TRBV6-6 | . | . | TGTGCCAGCAGTTACTCCCACTACAGGGATGCGTCCGGAAACACCATATATTTT | CASSYSHYRDASGNTIYF
TRBJ2-7 | TRBV28 | TRBD2 | many | TGTGCCAGCAGCCCGGCGGGGGCGGGAGGATCCCACGAGCAGTACTTC | CASSPAGAGGSHEQYF
TRBJ2-1 | TRBV24-1 | TRBD2 | many | TGTGCCACCAGTGATGACCACATGGCGGGAGGGCCTAGTGAGCAGTTCTTC | CATSDDHMAGGPSEQFF
TRBJ2-2 | TRBV29-1 | TRBD1 | . | TGCAGCGCGATACCGGGACAGGGGTTATCTGGGGAGCTGTTTTTT | CSAIPGQGLSGELFF
TRBJ2-7 | TRBV28 | . | many | TGTGCCAGCAGTTCACCGGGTGCGAGCGGCCTTACCTACGAGCAGTACTTC | CASSSPGASGLTYEQYF
TRBJ1-6 | TRBV20-1 | . | . | TGCAGTGCTAGGACTGGCCTCTATAATTCACCCCTCCACTTT | CSARTGLYNSPLHF